Below are 23 T cell receptor beta chains sequenced from a single sample in a study of cytomegalovirus exposure and HLA in healthy donors. Primers included in the PCR were 60 Vbeta and 13 Jbeta primers. The repertoire was sequenced with immunoSEQ multiplex PCR; TCRdb's copy has only in-frame clones and lacks some. Here the sample spans around 150,000 clones, roughly 62% being singletons. The sample comprised PBMCs. The source of these receptors is a male donor in good health and CMV-seronegative.

This sequence joins TRBV19 and TRBJ2-3; 9 bases match TRBD2. Germline lookup yields CDR1 LNHDA and CDR2 SQIVND (reference sequence). V lost 4 bases, J lost 5 bases, and 10 bases stayed unmatched. The length of the CDR3 is 16 residues. The CDR3: CASSTPLAGDGDTQYF. The CDR3 DNA reads TGTGCCAGTAGTACCCCTTTAGCGGGGGACGGAGATACGCAGTATTTT.

This clone was seen just once. This sequence joins TRBV7-3 and TRBJ2-3; TRBD2 matches 8 bases. J lost 1 base, V lost 1 base, and 4 bases had no gene match. This CDR3 contains 16 residues. Germline assignment: CDR1 SGHTA and CDR2 FQGTGA. In DNA form, the CDR3 reads TGTGCCAGCAGCTTAAATAGCGGGGTACGCACAGATACGCAGTATTTT. This translates into CASSLNSGVRTDTQYF.

Only a few counts were recorded for this clone. The chain is built from TRBV7-7 and TRBJ1-4; D gene uncertain. Trimming removed 5 bases from V and 5 bases from J, with 9 bases in between. The CDR3 sequence is 13 residues long. From germline, CDR1 is SSHAT and CDR2 FNYEAQ (reference sequence). The CDR3 loop is CASSPNVNEKLFF. CDR3 sequence (DNA): TGTGCCAGCAGCCCCAATGTGAATGAAAAACTGTTTTTT.

The CDR3 nucleotides read TGTGCCAGCTCTAGCGGGGGCTACGAGCAGTACTTC. Its translation: CASSSGGYEQYF. The chain uses TRBV2 and TRBJ2-7; 10 nucleotides line up with TRBD2. CDR1 and CDR2 (germline): SNHLY, FYNNEI. This CDR3 contains 12 residues. With 8 bases clipped from V and 3 bases from J, the junction kept 1 base outside the gene matches.

The V gene is TRBV19, the J gene TRBJ1-1; D is ambiguous. The CDR3 is 16 amino acids. V dropped 1 base and J dropped 1 base, with 13 bases sitting between them. Germline V gene lookup returns CDR1 LNHDA and CDR2 SQIVND (reference sequence). CDR3 DNA: TGTGCCAGTAGTATAGGGTCCGGCAGGTCGAACACTGAAGCTTTCTTT. Translation gives CASSIGSGRSNTEAFF.

The genes are TRBV2 and TRBJ2-2; TRBD2 matches 12 bases. V dropped 5 bases and J dropped 5; count of bases not matched to a gene: 12. The V gene's germline CDR1 is SNHLY and CDR2 FYNNEI. The CDR3 runs to 18 residues. This CDR3 reads CASSPWVGLAGLTGELFF. DNA for the CDR3: TGTGCCAGCAGTCCATGGGTAGGACTAGCGGGGTTAACCGGGGAGCTGTTTTTT.

A word on this clone: Other DNA sequences in the sample encode the same CDR3. The chain couples TRBV6-5 to TRBJ2-5, with 9 nucleotides matching TRBD1. The CDR3 has 14 amino acids. Germline V gives CDR1 MNHEY, CDR2 SVGAGI. Unmatched junction bases numbered 7, after V lost 6 bases and J lost 5 bases. CDR3 loop: CASRPTGGVETQYF. As DNA, the CDR3 is TGTGCCAGCAGACCAACAGGGGGCGTGGAGACCCAGTACTTC.

J is TRBJ1-5 and V is TRBV11-2; D unresolved. Germline values: CDR1 SGHAT, CDR2 FQNNGV. The CDR3 loop spans 16 amino acids. Trimming took off 4 bases at V and 7 bases at J, with 20 bases between the two ends. CDR3 nucleotide sequence: TGTGCCAGCAGCTCACTGGAGGTCAGACCGGGCCAGCCCCAGCATTTT. Amino acid sequence: CASSSLEVRPGQPQHF.

The rearrangement uses TRBV5-1 and TRBJ2-7, with TRBD1 matching 7 bases. Germline V gene lookup returns CDR1 SGHRS and CDR2 YFSETQ. J lost 0 bases, V lost 2 bases, and 5 bases had no gene match. This CDR3 spans 15 amino acids. CDR3 loop: CASSLQGPSSYEQYF. Written as DNA, the CDR3 is TGCGCCAGCAGCTTACAGGGGCCGAGCTCCTACGAGCAGTACTTC.

As to this clone: One end of the junction does not line up with germline, which may come from a read error. This rearrangement joins TRBV7-9 to TRBJ1-1, with 8 bases lining up with TRBD1. The CDR3 covers 14 residues. The germline gives CDR1 SEHNR, CDR2 FQNEAQ (reference sequence). CDR3 coding DNA: TGTGCCAGCAGCTTAACAGGGGGGAACACTGGAGCTTTCTTT. The encoded protein is CASSLTGGNTGAFF.

V is TRBV11-1 and J is TRBJ2-7; D gene uncertain. The CDR3 length is 15 residues. V was clipped by 1 base and J by 2 bases, with 12 bases between them. Per the germline V gene, CDR1 is SGHAT and CDR2 is FQDESV (reference sequence). The CDR3 coding sequence is TGTGCCAGCAGCTTAGTCGGGTCACGAACCTACGAGCAGTACTTC. Translation gives CASSLVGSRTYEQYF.

This clone was seen a few times. The gene calls are TRBV6-5 and TRBJ2-5; D is undetermined. The DNA end is more similar to TRBJ2-7, so the J call may be wrong. The CDR3 extends over 14 amino acids. The V gene's germline CDR1 is MNHEY and CDR2 SVGAGI. CDR3 bases: TGTGCCAGCAGTTTACGCCGAGAGTCCTACGAGCAGTACTTC. Translating gives CASSLRRESYEQYF.

In this sample, this clone turned up once. J is TRBJ2-5 and V is TRBV29-1; D is unresolved. Trimming removed 7 bases at V and 1 base at J, with 7 bases between. From germline, CDR1 is SQVTM and CDR2 ANQGSEA. The CDR3 length is 11 residues. CDR3 residues: CSAGSQETQYF. CDR3 sequence (DNA): TGCAGCGCCGGGTCCCAAGAGACCCAGTACTTC.

The chain is built from TRBV6-5 and TRBJ2-5, with 8 bases aligning to TRBD1. V shed 6 bases, J shed 7 bases, and the junction held 13 bases outside the gene matches. CDR1 MNHEY and CDR2 SVGAGI come from the germline V gene. The length of the CDR3 is 15 residues. For the CDR3, the DNA is TGTGCCAGCAGGAGACAGGGGACTGCCTCGGGGACCCAGTACTTC. Its protein is CASRRQGTASGTQYF.

This clone was detected only a few times. At one boundary the junction diverges from the germline segment, which might be a read error. V usage is TRBV7-7 and J usage is TRBJ1-1; tentatively, D is TRBD1 (6 bases). The CDR3 totals 13 residues. Germline CDR1 SSHAT, CDR2 FNYEAQ (reference sequence). The CDR3 region has the DNA TGTGCTAGCAGCTTGTCCGGACAGTCTGAAGCTTTCTTT. This sequence encodes CASSLSGQSEAFF. The full variable domain, completed using reference TRBV7-7 and TRBJ1-1, is GAGVSQSPRYKVTKRGQDVTLRCDPISSHATLYWYQQALGQGPEFLTYFNYEAQPDKSGLPSDRFSAERPEGSISTLTIQRTEQRDSAMYRCASSLSGQSEAFFGQGTRLTVV.

Only a few counts were recorded for this clone. The chain has TRBV10-3 and TRBJ1-2; no clear D. The CDR3 covers 13 residues. Germline assignment: CDR1 ENHRY and CDR2 SYGVKD. Trimming took off 4 bases at V and 8 bases at J, with 14 bases between the two ends. CDR3 in DNA: TGTGCCATCAGTGGGGCACAGACTAACGGCTACACCTTC. Amino acid sequence: CAISGAQTNGYTF.

In its sample, this clone was seen a few times. The rearrangement uses TRBV10-3 and TRBJ2-7, with TRBD1 matching 8 bases. CDR1 and CDR2 (germline): ENHRY, SYGVKD. V lost 4 bases to trimming and J lost 6 bases; unmatched junction nucleotides: 20. This CDR3 comprises 18 residues. CDR3: CAISATTRGPGQGREQYF. The CDR3 DNA reads TGTGCCATCAGTGCCACAACCAGGGGGCCGGGACAAGGTCGCGAGCAGTACTTC.

This clone has a single count. The chain uses TRBV5-4 and TRBJ1-1, with 7 bases identical to TRBD1. The CDR3 consists of 14 residues. The germline gives CDR1 SGHNT, CDR2 YYREEE (reference sequence). V lost 3 bases and J lost 3; bases outside the gene matches: 5. The CDR3 DNA is TGTGCCAGCAGCTCCCGGGACAGTCACACTGAAGCTTTCTTT. This codes for CASSSRDSHTEAFF.

This chain joins TRBV7-9 and TRBJ2-1; D not resolved. Looked up from germline, CDR1 is SEHNR and CDR2 is FQNEAQ (reference sequence). V lost 5 bases, J lost 5 bases, and 7 bases lay in between. The CDR3 is 12 residues long. The CDR3 coding sequence is TGTGCCAGCAGCCCCATAGACAATGAGCAGTTCTTC. The encoded protein is CASSPIDNEQFF.

The chain carries TRBV6-5 and TRBJ2-3, with D hard to call. The CDR3 runs 15 residues. CDR1 and CDR2 (germline): MNHEY, SVGAGI. V was trimmed by 6 bases and J by 1 base, leaving 14 bases between them. The CDR3 is CASRYNRLRTDTQYF. CDR3 bases: TGTGCCAGCAGATACAATAGACTGCGCACAGATACGCAGTATTTT.

This clone was counted only a few times. The genes are TRBV7-6 and TRBJ2-2, with TRBD2 matching over 9 bases. CDR1 and CDR2 (germline): SGHVS, FNYEAQ. This CDR3 is built from 16 residues. The V and J ends lost 5 bases and 1 base, in that order; junction bases with no gene match: 5. The CDR3 bases are TGTGCCAGCAGCCAAATTAGCGGGGGGAACACCGGGGAGCTGTTTTTT. Translated: CASSQISGGNTGELFF.

Only a few counts were recorded for this clone. The chain links TRBV5-1 to TRBJ2-2; D is uncertain. V was clipped by 0 bases and J by 5 bases, with 11 bases between them. The CDR3 has 15 amino acids. Per germline, CDR1 SGHRS and CDR2 YFSETQ. The CDR3 reads CASSLGPTRTGELFF. Here the CDR3 DNA reads TGCGCCAGCAGCTTGGGACCGACGAGGACCGGGGAGCTGTTTTTT.

V gene TRBV5-1 combines with J gene TRBJ1-2, with 9 nucleotides matching TRBD1. CDR1 and CDR2 (germline): SGHRS, YFSETQ. This CDR3 is 16 amino acids long. After removal of 4 bases from V and 5 bases from J, the junction contained 12 bases not matched to a gene. This chain's CDR3 is CASSRTTGGLGYGYTF. CDR3 coding DNA: TGCGCCAGCAGCCGAACGACAGGGGGGTTAGGGTATGGCTACACCTTC.